The sequence of this T cell receptor beta chain was determined in a study of cytomegalovirus exposure and HLA in healthy donors. Notes on the study in general: In a later analysis, donors in an Asian-associated ancestry cluster reportedly had fewer N-insertions in productive TCRs than the cohort mean. Published work reported that the classifier diagnosed cytomegalovirus status with high specificity and sensitivity. There were several of the most significant clusters that appeared linked to common viral pathogens in a later analysis.

Trimming took off 1 base at V and 0 bases at J, with 11 bases between the two ends. The CDR3 length is 16 residues. Germline V gene sequence: CDR1 MNHEY, CDR2 SMNVEV (reference sequence). Note on this clone: Antigen unknown.

60 Vbeta and 13 Jbeta primers were used in PCR. Libraries were prepared by immunoSEQ multiplex PCR; TCRdb keeps only in-frame clonotypes and omits some of them. This listing includes approximately 38,000 clones. Sequencing was performed on PBMCs. The TCR originated in a man in his forties or fifties in good health and CMV-seropositive. V usage is TRBV27 and J usage is TRBJ2-3; D is possibly TRBD2 (6 bases). CDR3 residues: CASSLLGGLSTDTQYF. CDR3 bases: TGTGCCAGCAGTTTATTGGGGGGACTTAGCACAGATACGCAGTATTTT.